The present TCR beta chain was sequenced within a study of blood T cell repertoires in COVID-19. At the level of the study: From the United States, Italy and Spain came samples of acute and convalescent COVID-19. T cells, B-cell-depleted T cells, or PBMCs supplied cDNA or gDNA.

Authors' data handling: Reference gene primer amplification gave estimated nucleated cell counts. Data came from immunoSEQ multiplex PCR; TCRdb stores just in-frame clones and leaves some out. The V and J calls and clone size are taken from that table; D and trimming were inferred from the DNA. The top ten clones hold 3.5% to 5.5% of a sample with more than 85,000 clones, 87% of them seen once. The CDR3 extends over 14 amino acids. V shed 0 bases and J shed 3 bases, with 6 bases lying between them. Per the germline V gene, CDR1 is KGHSY and CDR2 is FQNENV. This sequence originates from a man between 65 and 80 years old with acute or convalescent COVID-19. The sequenced sample was peripheral blood. The chain employs TRBV16 and TRBJ1-5; D is unclear. In DNA, the CDR3 is TGTGCCAGCAGCCAATCGACTACCAATCAGCCCCAGCATTTT. Translation: CASSQSTTNQPQHF.